The TCR beta chain under discussion was sequenced for a study of blood T cell repertoires in COVID-19. Whole-study context: Some COVID-19 samples were acute and others convalescent; all came from the United States, Italy and Spain. T cells, B-cell-depleted T cells, or PBMCs provided the cDNA or gDNA that served as material.

Authors' analysis steps: Amplification with reference gene primers provided the estimates of nucleated cell counts. Method: immunoSEQ multiplex PCR; TCRdb's copy keeps in-frame clones and lacks some. V, J and clone size were drawn from that table, and D and trimming were deduced from the DNA. This sample has over 60,000 clones, with approximately 89% found just once. Germline V gene data show CDR1 as SGHDT and CDR2 as YYEEEE. There are 16 residues in the CDR3. Between the trimmed V and J ends, which lost 4 bases and 2 bases, there was a span of 19 bases. Sequencing input: peripheral blood. This TCR derives from an elderly man with acute or convalescent COVID-19. J is TRBJ2-7 and V is TRBV5-6, with D tentatively TRBD2 (6 bases). The CDR3 reads CASSRGTGGLAYEQYF. The CDR3, as DNA: TGTGCCAGCAGCCGCGGGACCGGAGGTCTTGCCTACGAGCAGTACTTC.